Listed below are T cell receptor beta chains from one sample, sequenced in a study of CD8+ T cells in alopecia areata. Assay used: immunoSEQ multiplex PCR; TCRdb lists only in-frame clones, some missing. The table has around 290,000 clones, roughly 64% seen once. Source: CD4+ T cells sorted from blood, taken at week 24, from a patient treated with tofacitinib. These receptors were collected from a human donor with alopecia areata. Each CDR3 is given without its conserved first and last residue. Each record gives: V gene, clone size, J gene, CDR3 protein. A clone size is listed for some rows: how often the clone was seen (once, few, many), or a class if it is expanded.

TRBV30	NA	TRBJ1-2	AWSNDRGPGYT
TRBV5-6	NA	TRBJ2-7	ASSLSEYEQY
TRBV7-9	NA	TRBJ1-2	ATGDRRSYGYT
TRBV5-1	NA	TRBJ2-5	ASSLIAGFGETQY
TRBV5-1	NA	TRBJ2-5	ASRQTPGQQETQY
TRBV5-1	NA	TRBJ2-1	ASSSPRGTGYNEQF
TRBV6-5	NA	TRBJ1-1	ASSYSMGVGNTEAF
TRBV7-6	few	TRBJ1-6	ASSLAGNGSPLH
TRBV7-2	few	TRBJ1-2	ASSLGVGVNYGYT
TRBV2	few	TRBJ2-3	ASSFPRPASGGGRDTDTQY
TRBV6-1	once	TRBJ1-5	ASTEDMGWGPQH
TRBV4-2	NA	TRBJ1-5	ASSQDPRTGVHQPQH
TRBV11-1	NA	TRBJ2-3	ASSFSGGSTDTQY
TRBV21-1	few	TRBJ2-1	ASSPSRGFLNEQF
TRBV2	NA	TRBJ2-3	ASRYSSTDTQY
TRBV6-5	NA	TRBJ2-3	ASSGKGTDTQY
TRBV5-1	few	TRBJ1-1	ASSLRHANTEAF
TRBV15	NA	TRBJ2-7	ATLLSGADEQY
TRBV5-1	NA	TRBJ2-5	ASSLMTGSETQY
TRBV7-8	NA	NA	ASSLDRDTAYEQY
TRBV7-2	NA	TRBJ2-5	ASSPGGARETQY
TRBV6-6	NA	TRBJ1-6	ASSYPKGQGGSPLH
TRBV7-2	NA	TRBJ2-3	ASSLWPKSGGDTQY
TRBV6-5	few	TRBJ2-1	ASRSSYNEQF
TRBV30	few	TRBJ1-6	AWSVPPDRLNNSPLH
TRBV29-1	NA	TRBJ2-3	SVDQTATDTQY
TRBV9	NA	TRBJ2-1	ASSLQTLNEQF
TRBV6-5	NA	TRBJ2-1	ASSYSGSSYNEQF
TRBV30	NA	TRBJ1-2	ACNDREGDGYT
TRBV29-1	NA	TRBJ1-1	SVSVAGTEAF
TRBV6-5	NA	TRBJ1-1	ASRSSRRRNTEAF
TRBV30	few	TRBJ2-7	AWSGSGYEQY
TRBV28	NA	TRBJ2-7	ASSLTYEQY
TRBV4-1	NA	TRBJ1-2	ASSQDFVSGYT
TRBV6-5	NA	TRBJ1-2	ASSRTGSSGYT
TRBV19	NA	TRBJ2-1	ASSRGQGNHNEQF
TRBV30	few	TRBJ2-5	AWSAGGGPQETQY
TRBV10-3	NA	TRBJ1-5	AINNPNQPQH
TRBV13	few	TRBJ2-6	ASSPYRTRANVLT
TRBV4-3	NA	TRBJ2-3	ASSRTSGGAGDTQY
TRBV30	once	TRBJ2-1	AWSVTGGGTDEQF
TRBV9	NA	TRBJ1-6	ASSVGGMAPSPLH
TRBV7-6	few	TRBJ2-1	ASSFNRQGREQF
TRBV5-6	NA	TRBJ2-1	ASSPERAYNEQF
TRBV28	few	TRBJ2-7	ASSYASGSEQY
TRBV28	NA	TRBJ1-5	ASSILQGGSNQPQH
TRBV5-1	NA	TRBJ2-1	ASRRVISSYNEQF
TRBV20-1	NA	TRBJ2-5	SARGSGTQY
TRBV2	NA	TRBJ1-1	ASTGSRNTEAF
TRBV27	few	TRBJ2-3	ASRPGHTDTQY
TRBV28	few	TRBJ1-4	ASSLIRRVGEKLF
TRBV20-1	NA	TRBJ2-3	SARWLQDVH
TRBV30	NA	TRBJ1-1	AWSGSRDREKF